Sequencing of this TCR beta chain was carried out in a study of a mutant IDH1 vaccine in newly diagnosed glioma (dated by TCRdb to the early 2020s). For the wider study: Vaccination began 4-6 weeks after radiotherapy alone, or alongside temozolomide cycles in the chemotherapy-containing groups. Of the 25 to 35 patients who were treated, around 60% were male and approximately 40% were female, and the mean age was approximately 40 years. Prior to enrollment, standard therapy consisting of radiotherapy alone, temozolomide alone, or radiochemotherapy with temozolomide had been administered to patients, with the combination being received by most patients. The week-35 safety follow-up was designated visit V12, and the week-47 end of study was designated visit V13. Peripheral blood was drawn at six visits: V03 (baseline), V05, V07, V10, V12 and V13. For exploratory analyses, fewer than 30 treated patients had longitudinal TCRB deep sequencing done wherever samples were available. Beyond this particular receptor, the publication reports: Pseudoprogression seemed to be unrelated to changes in the top peripheral T cell clonotypes found by TCRB sequencing. Immune responses induced by the vaccine were seen in roughly 95% of patients across multiple MHC alleles. PBMC samples for TCRB deep sequencing were selected based on availability. It was noted by the authors that analyses of patient blood samples could not be reproduced owing to sample limitations.

The time point label on this specimen signifies: week 35, safety follow-up. Every vaccine dose consisted of 300 ug of a 20-mer mutant IDH1 peptide in Montanide, administered subcutaneously together with topical imiquimod. Eight vaccinations were administered to patients in weeks 1, 3, 5, 7, 11, 15, 19 and 23, corresponding to visits V03 through V10. The donors had newly diagnosed IDH1-mutant astrocytomas of WHO grade 3 or 4 that showed loss of nuclear ATRX. The samples were drawn from NOA16, a multicentre, single-arm, open-label phase I trial in Germany that tested a mutant IDH1 peptide vaccine in humans for the first time. The DNeasy Blood and Tissue Kit was used to extract genomic DNA from EDTA blood for TCRB sequencing. This clone has a single count. Its antigen is unknown. Base qualities are not at hand, and no much larger clone is one base apart. The CDR3, from cysteine to phenylalanine, totals 13 residues. The only DNA kept is the CDR3, 39 bases in frame from the first base. V is reduced by 5 bases and J by 3 bases, leaving a spacing of 11 bases between them. From the germline V gene, CDR1 is SGHVS and CDR2 is FNYEAQ.

Library preparation was by the immunoSEQ multiplex PCR assay. Following the manufacturer's protocol, the hsTCRB Kit was used to amplify rearranged TCR beta chain sequences. Sequencing of TCRB libraries was carried out on an Illumina MiSeq. In the source study's methods: The proprietary platform of the kit vendor was used for demultiplexing, trimming and gene mapping. This is the immuneACCESS table as TCRdb keeps it, with only in-frame sequences that have V and J called. A part of the clones is gone; compared with another copy, unresolved V genes explain less than half, and the rest is unexplained. V and J calls and clone size follow that table, whereas D and trimming were derived from the DNA. The sample contains about 26,000 clones, less than 90% of them found a single time. Roughly a third of the sample goes to the ten largest clones.

The rearrangement joined TRBV7-6 to TRBJ2-7; no D gene can be assigned with confidence. This TCR derives from a man aged 25-40 years with glioma. This specimen consisted of PBMCs, obtained from a glioma patient whose treatment included an IDH1 peptide vaccine. The CDR3 region reads CASSRRVDYEQYF. The DNA reads as follows: TGTGCCAGCAGCCGCCGGGTCGACTACGAGCAGTACTTC.